This T cell receptor (beta chain) was obtained from a study of blood T cell repertoires in COVID-19. Whole-study context: Samples of COVID-19 (acute and convalescent) were obtained from the United States, Italy and Spain. Sample material is recorded as cDNA or gDNA derived from T cells, B-cell-depleted T cells, or PBMCs.

Authors' data handling: By means of reference gene primer amplification, nucleated cell counts were estimated. The assay was immunoSEQ multiplex PCR, and TCRdb's table has in-frame clones only and misses some. The D gene and trimming were derived from the DNA, and the V and J assignments and clone size from that table. The data contain tens of thousands of clones, about 80% of them seen just once; the ten biggest clones take up around 4.1%. This CDR3 is 13 amino acids long. The V end lost 11 bases, the J end lost 5 bases, and 18 bases lay between the germline ends. Germline V lookup: CDR1 MNHEY, CDR2 SVGAGI.

The J gene is TRBJ1-1, the V gene TRBV6-5; D unclear. The receptor was derived from a woman aged 55-70 years with acute or convalescent COVID-19. Sequences were obtained from peripheral blood. The DNA for the CDR3 is TGTGCCGGGCTGACAACCGGGAGAACTGAAGCTTTCTTT. Translating gives CAGLTTGRTEAFF.